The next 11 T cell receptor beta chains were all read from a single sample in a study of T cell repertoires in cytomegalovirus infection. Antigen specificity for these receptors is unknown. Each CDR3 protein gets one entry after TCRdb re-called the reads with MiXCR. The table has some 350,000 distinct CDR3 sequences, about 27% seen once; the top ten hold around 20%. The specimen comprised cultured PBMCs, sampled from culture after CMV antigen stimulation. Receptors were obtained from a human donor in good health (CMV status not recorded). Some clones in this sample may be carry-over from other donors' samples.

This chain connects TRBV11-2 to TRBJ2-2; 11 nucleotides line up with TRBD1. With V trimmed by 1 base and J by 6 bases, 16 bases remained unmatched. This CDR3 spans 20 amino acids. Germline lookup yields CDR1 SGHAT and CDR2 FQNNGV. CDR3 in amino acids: CASSLGSPWDRGFRAGELFF. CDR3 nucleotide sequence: TGTGCCAGCAGCTTAGGGTCCCCGTGGGACAGGGGGTTCCGGGCCGGGGAGCTGTTTTTT.

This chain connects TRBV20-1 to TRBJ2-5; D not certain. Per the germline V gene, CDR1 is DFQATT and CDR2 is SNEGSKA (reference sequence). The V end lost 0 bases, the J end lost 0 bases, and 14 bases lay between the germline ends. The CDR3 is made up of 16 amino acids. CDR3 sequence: CSARDKEGHNQETQYF. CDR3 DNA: TGCAGTGCTAGAGATAAAGAAGGCCATAACCAAGAGACCCAGTACTTC.

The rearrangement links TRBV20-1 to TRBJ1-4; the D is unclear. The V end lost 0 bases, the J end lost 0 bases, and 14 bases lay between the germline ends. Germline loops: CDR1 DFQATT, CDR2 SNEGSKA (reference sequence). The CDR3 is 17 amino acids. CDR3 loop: CSARDVEAVATNEKLFF. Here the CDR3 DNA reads TGCAGTGCTAGAGATGTAGAGGCCGTTGCAACTAATGAAAAACTGTTTTTT.

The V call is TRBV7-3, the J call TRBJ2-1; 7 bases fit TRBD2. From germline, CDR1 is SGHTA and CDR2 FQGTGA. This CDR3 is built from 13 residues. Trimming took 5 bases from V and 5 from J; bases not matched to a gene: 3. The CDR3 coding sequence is TGTGCCAGCAGCAACCGGGAGGACAATGAGCAGTTCTTC. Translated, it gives CASSNREDNEQFF.

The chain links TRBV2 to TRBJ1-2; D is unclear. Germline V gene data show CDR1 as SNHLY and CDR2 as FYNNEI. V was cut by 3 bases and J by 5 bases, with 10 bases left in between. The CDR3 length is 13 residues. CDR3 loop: CASSDGVWYGYTF. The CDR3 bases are TGTGCCAGCAGTGATGGGGTATGGTATGGCTACACCTTC.

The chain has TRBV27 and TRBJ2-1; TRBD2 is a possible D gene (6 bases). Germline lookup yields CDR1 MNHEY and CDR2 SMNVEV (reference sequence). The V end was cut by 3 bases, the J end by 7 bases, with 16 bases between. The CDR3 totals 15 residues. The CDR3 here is CASSLVSGTLNEQFF. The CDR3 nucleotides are TGTGCCAGCAGTTTGGTGTCCGGGACTTTAAATGAGCAGTTCTTC.

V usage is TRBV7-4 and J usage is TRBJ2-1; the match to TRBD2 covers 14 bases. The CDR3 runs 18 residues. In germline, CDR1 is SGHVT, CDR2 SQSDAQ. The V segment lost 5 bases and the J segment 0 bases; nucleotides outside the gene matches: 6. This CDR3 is CASSTGTSGGRSYNEQFF. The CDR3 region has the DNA TGTGCCAGCAGCACCGGGACTAGCGGGGGCCGCTCCTACAATGAGCAGTTCTTC.

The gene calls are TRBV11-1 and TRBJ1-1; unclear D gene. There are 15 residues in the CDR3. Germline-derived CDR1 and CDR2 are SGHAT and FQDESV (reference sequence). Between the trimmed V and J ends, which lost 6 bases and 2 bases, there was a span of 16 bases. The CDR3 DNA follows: TGTGCCAGCAGTTCCAGTGCGGGGTACAACACTGAAGCTTTCTTT. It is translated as CASSSSAGYNTEAFF.

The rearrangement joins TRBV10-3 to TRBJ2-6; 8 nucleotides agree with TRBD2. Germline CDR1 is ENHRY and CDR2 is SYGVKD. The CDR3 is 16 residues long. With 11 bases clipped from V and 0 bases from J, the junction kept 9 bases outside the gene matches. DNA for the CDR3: TGTGCCGTTCAAGCGGGGGAGAACTCTGGGGCCAACGTCCTGACTTTC. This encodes CAVQAGENSGANVLTF.

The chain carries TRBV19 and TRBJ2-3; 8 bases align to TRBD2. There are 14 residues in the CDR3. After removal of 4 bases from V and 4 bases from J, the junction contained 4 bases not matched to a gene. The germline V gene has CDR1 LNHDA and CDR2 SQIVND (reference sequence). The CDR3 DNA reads TGTGCCAGTAGTAAGCGGGAGTTGCCAGATACGCAGTATTTT. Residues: CASSKRELPDTQYF.

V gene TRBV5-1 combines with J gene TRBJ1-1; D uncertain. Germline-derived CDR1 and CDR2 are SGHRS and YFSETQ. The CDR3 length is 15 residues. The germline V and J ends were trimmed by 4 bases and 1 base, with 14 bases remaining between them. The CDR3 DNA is TGCGCCAGCAGCCTTACAGCGGGAGCGAACACTGAAGCTTTCTTT. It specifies CASSLTAGANTEAFF.